This T cell receptor beta chain was identified during a study of blood T cell repertoires in COVID-19. The wider study: Nucleic acid was either cDNA or gDNA, and it came from T cells, B-cell-depleted T cells, or PBMCs.

Sequenced by immunoSEQ multiplex PCR; TCRdb stores in-frame clones only, minus some. The sample lists approximately 300,000 clones; around 88% were seen once. This clone turned up a few times. The CDR3 covers 15 residues. The V gene is TRBV7-5, the J gene TRBJ2-7; the tabulated D call, TRBD2, remains unverified against the DNA. TRBV7-5 is marked as a pseudogene. The sequencing sample was made of peripheral blood. This receptor was obtained from a woman between 50 and 59 years old with acute or convalescent COVID-19. CDR3 nucleotides: TGTGCCAGAAGCTTAGGGACTAGCGGCTCCTACGAGCAGTACTTC. This codes for CARSLGTSGSYEQYF.